The rows below give T cell receptor beta chains drawn from one sample of a study of kidney transplant recipient with SARS-CoV-2 infection. TCRdb re-called the reads with MiXCR, one entry per CDR3 protein. The profile covers about 240,000 distinct CDR3 sequences, with under 30% appearing a single time and roughly 7% taken by the ten largest. Sequences were derived from a blood sample, sampled at baseline and on day 111 from a kidney transplant recipient. These receptors were collected from a young adult male patient who had COVID-19 and was a kidney transplant recipient. The T cells may come from the graft donor. Each CDR3 is given with its conserved first and last residue. Each record gives: clone size, J gene, V gene, D gene, CDR3 protein, CDR3 DNA. The D gene is left open where the match is weak. Size tells how often a clone was seen (once, few, many) or the class of an expanded clone, and some rows leave it out.

many	TRBJ2-1	TRBV6-4	TRBD2	CASSDSSGSYNEQFF	TGTGCCAGCAGTGACTCTAGCGGGAGTTACAATGAGCAGTTCTTC
many	TRBJ2-5	TRBV3-1	.	CASSPPDSRETQYF	TGTGCCAGCAGCCCACCTGACAGTAGAGAGACCCAGTACTTC
many	TRBJ2-2	TRBV5-4	.	CASSLHQGNTGELFF	TGTGCCAGCAGCTTGCACCAGGGGAACACCGGGGAGCTGTTTTTT
.	TRBJ2-5	TRBV4-1	.	CASSQDEETQYF	TGCGCCAGCAGCCAAGATGAAGAGACCCAGTACTTC
.	TRBJ2-5	TRBV12-5	TRBD1	CASGPLTGQRQETQYF	TGTGCTAGTGGTCCCCTGACAGGGCAAAGGCAAGAGACCCAGTACTTC
many	TRBJ1-1	TRBV3-1	.	CASSQGFPISIRTEAFF	TGTGCCAGCAGCCAGGGCTTTCCCATTTCAATTCGCACTGAAGCTTTCTTT
many	TRBJ2-2	TRBV7-6	TRBD2	CASSLGLAGVGNTGELFF	TGTGCCAGCAGCTTAGGGCTAGCGGGAGTGGGAAACACCGGGGAGCTGTTTTTT
many	TRBJ2-2	TRBV3-1	.	CASSVLAPISGLTGELFF	TGTGCCAGCAGCGTACTTGCTCCCATTTCAGGCTTGACCGGGGAGCTGTTTTTT
many	TRBJ1-2	TRBV23-1	.	CASSGPRLRRKTYGYTF	TGCGCCAGCAGTGGGCCCCGGCTACGCAGAAAGACCTATGGCTACACCTTC
many	TRBJ1-1	TRBV27	.	CASSLQRSTEAFF	TGTGCCAGCAGTTTACAAAGGAGCACTGAAGCTTTCTTT
many	TRBJ2-1	TRBV27	.	CASSSGDKRSHEQFF	TGTGCCAGCAGTTCCGGGGACAAACGGAGTCATGAGCAGTTCTTC
many	TRBJ1-2	TRBV7-7	.	CASSREIKCRKTYGYTF	TGTGCCAGCAGCCGTGAAATTAAGTGCCGAAAGACCTATGGCTACACCTTC
.	TRBJ1-2	TRBV20-1	.	CSAKDTMKGYGYTF	TGCAGTGCTAAGGACACCATGAAGGGTTATGGCTACACCTTC
many	TRBJ1-5	TRBV12-3/TRBV12-4	.	CASSLDGFYSNQPQHF	TGTGCCAGCAGTTTGGATGGGTTTTATAGCAATCAGCCCCAGCATTTT
many	TRBJ2-2	TRBV20-1	TRBD1	CSARDGTGDTGELFF	TGCAGTGCTAGAGATGGGACAGGGGACACCGGGGAGCTGTTTTTT
.	TRBJ1-5	TRBV28	TRBD1	CASGTGTVNQPQHF	TGTGCCAGCGGTACCGGGACAGTTAATCAGCCCCAGCATTTT
many	TRBJ1-2	TRBV13	.	CASSFRGQDYGYTF	TGTGCCAGCAGCTTCAGGGGCCAGGACTATGGCTACACCTTC
many	TRBJ2-2	TRBV3-2	.	CASSQINTGELFF	TGTGCCAGCAGCCAAATTAACACCGGGGAGCTGTTTTTT
.	TRBJ2-3	TRBV29-1	TRBD2	CSVEGEAGVVDAQYF	TGCAGCGTTGAAGGTGAAGCGGGAGTGGTAGATGCGCAGTATTTT
many	TRBJ1-5	TRBV10-3	.	CAISESLDSNQPQHF	TGTGCCATCAGTGAGTCTTTGGATAGCAATCAGCCCCAGCATTTT
many	TRBJ2-7	TRBV10-3	TRBD1	CAIKWDRGTYEQYF	TGTGCCATCAAATGGGACAGGGGGACCTACGAGCAGTACTTC
many	TRBJ1-1	TRBV28	.	CASRILRNTEAFF	TGTGCCAGCCGTATTCTACGGAACACTGAAGCTTTCTTT
few	TRBJ1-2	TRBV5-5	.	CASVPAVSRKTYGYTF	TGTGCCAGCGTGCCAGCTGTCTCGCGAAAGACCTATGGCTACACCTTC
many	TRBJ1-1	TRBV28	.	CATRGQGNTEAFF	TGTGCCACACGGGGACAAGGGAACACTGAAGCTTTCTTT
.	TRBJ2-4	TRBV19	TRBD1	CASSGDSKNIQYF	TGTGCCAGTAGTGGGGACAGCAAAAACATTCAGTACTTC
many	TRBJ2-2	TRBV19	.	CASSINFQGTGELFF	TGTGCCAGTAGTATAAATTTCCAGGGAACCGGGGAGCTGTTTTTT
few	TRBJ2-5	TRBV9	.	CASSVDVAQETQYF	TGTGCCAGCAGCGTAGATGTAGCCCAAGAGACCCAGTACTTC
many	TRBJ2-2	TRBV11-2	.	CASSLGWGGGELFF	TGTGCCAGCAGCTTAGGATGGGGCGGCGGGGAGCTGTTTTTT
many	TRBJ2-1	TRBV12-3/TRBV12-4	TRBD2	CASSLAGVTNEQFF	TGTGCCAGCAGTCTAGCGGGAGTAACCAATGAGCAGTTCTTC
many	TRBJ1-6	TRBV20-1	.	CSAPTANNSPLHF	TGCAGTGCCCCCACCGCGAATAATTCACCCCTCCACTTT
.	TRBJ1-1	TRBV12-3/TRBV12-4	.	CASSPLESGTEAFF	TGTGCCAGCAGCCCGCTGGAATCTGGCACTGAAGCTTTCTTT
.	TRBJ1-2	TRBV7-1	.	CASSFGVHEGKSYGYTF	TGTGCCAGCAGCTTCGGGGTTCACGAGGGAAAGTCCTATGGCTACACCTTT
many	TRBJ2-1	TRBV20-1	TRBD2	CSAGTSGRGDEQFF	TGCAGTGCCGGGACTAGCGGGAGAGGCGATGAGCAGTTCTTC
many	TRBJ2-5	TRBV6-5	TRBD1	CASTYRGPETQYF	TGTGCCAGCACCTACAGGGGGCCGGAGACCCAGTACTTC
.	TRBJ2-6	TRBV12-3/TRBV12-4	.	CASGITTHSTVNSGANVLTF	TGTGCCAGCGGTATCACGACCCATTCGACAGTTAACTCTGGGGCCAACGTCCTGACTTTC
.	TRBJ2-3	TRBV18	TRBD1	CASSTRQGTSTDTQYF	TGTGCCAGCTCAACTAGACAGGGAACTAGCACAGATACGCAGTATTTT
.	TRBJ2-1	TRBV6-6	TRBD2	CASSYYSQREPSYNEQFF	TGTGCCAGCAGTTACTACAGCCAGCGGGAGCCTTCCTACAATGAGCAGTTCTTC
.	TRBJ2-3	TRBV6-5	.	CASLGQRYTDTQYF	TGTGCCAGTTTAGGTCAGCGGTACACAGATACGCAGTATTTT